These 10 T cell receptor beta chains came from one sample sequenced in a study of identical twins. Each CDR3 protein is one row after TCRdb ran MiXCR on the 5' RACE reads. Of 350,000 or so distinct CDR3 sequences listed, approximately 8.7% are singletons. Sequencing was carried out using naive T cells sorted from blood. The receptor set was obtained from a woman aged 50 to 65 in good health.

This clonotype was counted many times. V is TRBV12-3 or TRBV12-4 and J is TRBJ2-7; 8 positions agree with TRBD1. This CDR3 is 13 amino acids long. V lost 3 bases, J lost 7 bases, and 5 bases stayed unmatched. The CDR3 region is CASSFQGAFEQYF. CDR3 DNA sequence: TGTGCCAGCAGTTTCCAGGGGGCATTTGAGCAGTACTTC.

The chain carries TRBV20-1 and TRBJ2-7, with TRBD2 identical over 14 bases. Looked up from germline, CDR1 is DFQATT and CDR2 is SNEGSKA (reference sequence). The V gene end was trimmed by 3 bases and the J gene end by 4 bases; junction bases not matched to a gene: 2. The CDR3 loop spans 14 amino acids. CDR3 loop: CSARGLAGDYEQYF. In DNA, the CDR3 is TGCAGTGCTAGGGGACTAGCGGGGGATTACGAGCAGTACTTC.

The chain has TRBV29-1 and TRBJ1-1, with no clear D. The CDR3 has 13 amino acids. Per the germline V gene, CDR1 is SQVTM and CDR2 is ANQGSEA. V dropped 4 bases and J dropped 0 bases, with 9 bases sitting between them. In DNA, the CDR3 is TGCAGCGTTGTGGTGGCAGTGAACACTGAAGCTTTCTTT. The encoded protein is CSVVVAVNTEAFF.

The chain uses TRBV6-6 and TRBJ1-6, with D uncertain. V lost 8 bases and J lost 0, with 11 bases in between. Germline CDR1 and CDR2: MNHNY and SVGAGI (reference sequence). This CDR3 is built from 15 residues. The CDR3 loop is CASDNRSSYNSPLHF. Here the CDR3 DNA reads TGTGCCAGCGATAACCGAAGCTCCTATAATTCACCCCTCCACTTT.

This clonotype has a count of ten or more. The CDR3 bases are TGCAGTGCTAGAGGCGGGGGCCCCACAGATACGCAGTATTTT. As protein: CSARGGGPTDTQYF. This chain links TRBV20-1 with TRBJ2-3; the D gene is possibly TRBD2 (7 bases). CDR3 size: 14 residues. Germline CDR1 reads DFQATT; CDR2 reads SNEGSKA (reference sequence). Trimming took 1 base from V and 2 from J, leaving 10 bases between them.

This clonotype has ten or more counts. This sequence joins TRBV5-1 and TRBJ2-1; unclear D gene. This CDR3 spans 13 amino acids. Germline V gives CDR1 SGHRS, CDR2 YFSETQ. Trimming took 0 bases from V and 6 from J, leaving 7 bases between them. CDR3 residues: CASSLGFPNEQFF. Here the CDR3 DNA reads TGCGCCAGCAGCTTGGGCTTCCCCAATGAGCAGTTCTTC.

This clonotype appeared many times. V usage is TRBV7-9 and J usage is TRBJ1-1; D not certain. Trimming took off 5 bases at V and 5 bases at J, with 18 bases between the two ends. Germline loops: CDR1 SEHNR, CDR2 FQNEAQ (reference sequence). The CDR3 is made up of 15 amino acids. This CDR3 reads CASSAHTGLRTEAFF. The CDR3 DNA is TGTGCCAGCAGCGCGCATACCGGCTTGAGGACTGAAGCTTTCTTT.

The gene calls are TRBV7-3 and TRBJ2-1, with 14 positions matching TRBD2. Germline V gene sequence: CDR1 SGHTA, CDR2 FQGTGA. J gave up 9 bases and V 4 bases, and 8 bases lay outside the gene matches. This CDR3 has 16 residues. The CDR3 bases are TGTGCCAGCAGCTCTAGGGGACTAGCGGGAGACGCTGAGCAGTTCTTC. Encoded protein: CASSSRGLAGDAEQFF.

The chain employs TRBV12-3 or TRBV12-4 and TRBJ1-5, with D tentatively TRBD1 (6 bases). V dropped 4 bases and J dropped 7 bases, with 20 bases sitting between them. This CDR3 contains 16 residues. The CDR3 is CASSSPEGGLGQPQHF. The CDR3 DNA reads as TGTGCCAGCAGTTCCCCCGAGGGGGGCCTGGGGCAGCCCCAGCATTTT.

The table lists this clonotype with a few counts. This chain uses TRBV29-1 with TRBJ1-2; D is ambiguous. Germline V CDR1 and CDR2: SQVTM, ANQGSEA. The V end was cut by 5 bases, the J end by 4 bases, with 14 bases between. The CDR3 is 13 residues long. CDR3 region: CSVLYDTVYGYTF. CDR3 DNA sequence: TGCAGCGTTCTTTACGACACCGTCTATGGCTACACCTTC.